This entry lists 32 T cell receptor beta chains sequenced from one sample in a study of OX40 agonist ivuxolimab in advanced cancers. Produced via immunoSEQ multiplex PCR; TCRdb's table is partial and in-frame only. This sample yields over 55,000 clones, of which around 94% are seen a single time; approximately 14% belongs to the top ten. The source material was CD4+ or CD8+ T cells sorted from blood, sampled in a trial of the OX40 agonist ivuxolimab. These receptors were taken from an adult with an advanced solid tumor such as melanoma, head and neck, liver or kidney cancer.

The DNA for the CDR3 is TGTGCCAGCAGTTCGCAGGGTCTGGAGACCCAGTACTTC. It encodes CASSSQGLETQYF. The gene calls are TRBV27 and TRBJ2-5, with D possibly TRBD1 on 5 matching bases. Germline V gene lookup returns CDR1 MNHEY and CDR2 SMNVEV (reference sequence). With 4 bases removed from V and 5 bases from J, the gap between germline ends came to 11 bases. The CDR3 runs to 13 residues.

V usage is TRBV28 and J usage is TRBJ1-1, with no clear D. The V and J ends lost 7 bases and 1 base respectively, with 13 bases between them. Germline values: CDR1 MDHEN, CDR2 SYDVKM. The CDR3 loop spans 14 amino acids. This CDR3 is CASTFTRPNTEAFF. CDR3 in DNA: TGTGCCAGCACATTCACACGGCCGAACACTGAAGCTTTCTTT. Filled out from reference TRBV28 and TRBJ1-1, the complete variable domain reads DVKVTQSSRYLVKRTGEKVFLECVQDMDHENMFWYRQDPGLGLRLIYFSYDVKMKEKGDIPEGYSVSREKKERFSLILESASTNQTSMYLCASTFTRPNTEAFFGQGTRLTVV.

V gene TRBV27 combines with J gene TRBJ2-1, with 7 positions matching TRBD1. V lost 4 bases and J lost 5; bases outside the gene matches: 5. The CDR3 extends over 14 amino acids. CDR1 is MNHEY, CDR2 SMNVEV, per germline (reference sequence). CDR3 sequence: CASSSGTENNEQFF. Here the CDR3 DNA reads TGTGCCAGCAGTTCCGGGACAGAGAACAATGAGCAGTTCTTC.

The rearrangement joins TRBV9 to TRBJ2-7; the D is unclear. V lost 4 bases, J lost 3 bases, and 8 bases lay in between. The CDR3 runs 12 residues. Germline V gene lookup returns CDR1 SGDLS and CDR2 YYNGEE. In nucleotides, the CDR3 is TGTGCCAGCAGCAGCGACGGCTACGAGCAGTACTTC. This gives the protein CASSSDGYEQYF.

The chain employs TRBV27 and TRBJ2-7; the D gene could be TRBD1 or TRBD2 (5 bases each). Per germline, CDR1 MNHEY and CDR2 SMNVEV (reference sequence). V lost 3 bases, J lost 3 bases, and 15 bases lay in between. The CDR3 length is 15 residues. This chain's CDR3 is CASSFSGPNNYEQYF. The CDR3 region has the DNA TGTGCCAGCAGTTTTTCGGGACCGAACAACTACGAGCAGTACTTC.

This clone has a single count. The V call is TRBV5-1, the J call TRBJ2-1, with TRBD1 as a possible D gene (6 bases). V dropped 3 bases and J dropped 3 bases, with 13 bases sitting between them. CDR3 length: 15 residues. The V gene's germline CDR1 is SGHRS and CDR2 YFSETQ. The CDR3 region is CASSYRQDGYNEQFF. The CDR3 DNA sequence: TGCGCCAGCAGCTACAGACAGGATGGCTACAATGAGCAGTTCTTC.

The CDR3 DNA reads as TGTGCCAGCAGTTTACCGGACAGGTACTCCTACAATGAGCAGTTCTTC. The encoded protein is CASSLPDRYSYNEQFF. The rearrangement links TRBV28 to TRBJ2-1; 7 bases match TRBD1. The germline V gene has CDR1 MDHEN and CDR2 SYDVKM. This CDR3 region has 16 residues. V was clipped by 2 bases and J by 0 bases; unmatched bases: 4.

This sequence joins TRBV30 and TRBJ2-3, with 7 positions matching TRBD2. Trimming took 4 bases from V and 5 from J; bases not matched to a gene: 3. The V gene's germline CDR1 is GTSNPN and CDR2 SVGIG (reference sequence). CDR3 length: 12 amino acids. The CDR3 DNA follows: TGTGCCTGGAATCGGGAGGTAGATACGCAGTATTTT. This gives the protein CAWNREVDTQYF.

J is TRBJ2-7 and V is TRBV7-3; D is possibly TRBD2 (6 bases). V was clipped by 5 bases and J by 5 bases, with 10 bases between them. CDR3 length: 12 amino acids. The germline gives CDR1 SGHTA, CDR2 FQGTGA. CDR3: CASSTPGDEQYF. The CDR3 nucleotides read TGTGCCAGCAGCACCCCGGGGGACGAGCAGTACTTC.

This clone was picked up a small number of times. The gene calls are TRBV28 and TRBJ1-1; no reliable D call. Germline V gene sequence: CDR1 MDHEN, CDR2 SYDVKM. The CDR3 has 13 residues. V lost 3 bases and J lost 3, with 8 bases in between. The CDR3 DNA is TGTGCCAGCAGTTTGGGTAGGGACACTGAAGCTTTCTTT. It is translated as CASSLGRDTEAFF.

The chain joins TRBV5-4 to TRBJ1-1, with 10 bases fitting TRBD1. There are 16 residues in the CDR3. Looked up from germline, CDR1 is SGHNT and CDR2 is YYREEE (reference sequence). J was trimmed by 3 bases and V by 4 bases; bases with no gene match: 9. CDR3 nucleotide sequence: TGTGCCAGCAGCCCCCCGGACAGGGGGGTCCACACTGAAGCTTTCTTT. This translates into CASSPPDRGVHTEAFF.

V is TRBV19 and J is TRBJ2-7; 8 bases fit TRBD1. CDR1 is LNHDA, CDR2 SQIVND, per germline (reference sequence). With V trimmed by 5 bases and J by 2 bases, 5 bases remained unmatched. The CDR3 covers 14 residues. CDR3 nucleotides: TGTGCCAGTAGTTTTGGACAGGGCCCCTACGAGCAGTACTTC. It codes for CASSFGQGPYEQYF.

The CDR3 bases are TGTGCCAGCAGTTACTCTTCACTTTTCGCGGAGACCCAGTACTTC. This encodes CASSYSSLFAETQYF. The genes are TRBV6-5 and TRBJ2-5; D remains ambiguous. The CDR3 contains 15 residues. V was cut by 0 bases and J by 5 bases, with 13 bases left in between. Germline V gene lookup returns CDR1 MNHEY and CDR2 SVGAGI.

The rearrangement links TRBV4-2 to TRBJ2-2, with 13 nucleotides matching TRBD2. This CDR3 contains 18 residues. Unmatched junction bases numbered 4, after V lost 0 bases and J lost 3 bases. Germline V gives CDR1 LGHNA, CDR2 YNFKEQ. The DNA of the CDR3 is TGTGCCAGCAGCCAAGAGACTAGCGGGAGGTGGGACACCGGGGAGCTGTTTTTT. Its translation is CASSQETSGRWDTGELFF.

This chain connects TRBV4-1 to TRBJ2-7; 10 bases are shared with TRBD2. The CDR3 runs 18 residues. Trimming cost V 0 bases and J 7 bases; bases outside gene matches: 15. Germline V CDR1 and CDR2: MGHRA, YSYEKL. The CDR3 protein is CASSQELARLAGVNEQYF. CDR3 DNA sequence: TGCGCCAGCAGCCAAGAACTAGCTCGGCTAGCGGGAGTTAATGAGCAGTACTTC.

V usage is TRBV4-1 and J usage is TRBJ2-7; a possible D gene is TRBD1 (6 bases). V lost 1 base and J 0 bases, leaving 10 bases between the germline ends. CDR3 length: 15 amino acids. Germline assignment: CDR1 MGHRA and CDR2 YSYEKL. The DNA for the CDR3 is TGCGCCAGCAGCCAAGGCCAGGGGAGCTCCTACGAGCAGTACTTC. Protein: CASSQGQGSSYEQYF.

The chain is built from TRBV30 and TRBJ1-1; D remains ambiguous. Looked up from germline, CDR1 is GTSNPN and CDR2 is SVGIG (reference sequence). V lost 0 bases, J lost 4 bases, and 9 bases lay in between. The CDR3 length is 13 residues. CDR3 bases: TGTGCCTGGAGTGTTGGCAGGCCCACTGAAGCTTTCTTT. Protein sequence: CAWSVGRPTEAFF.

The chain links TRBV29-1 to TRBJ2-1, with a tentative D call TRBD2 (6 bases). V was pared by 3 bases and J by 10 bases, with 13 bases between. This CDR3 contains 12 residues. Germline loops: CDR1 SQVTM, CDR2 ANQGSEA. This CDR3 reads CSVEDYGIEQFF. CDR3 coding DNA: TGCAGCGTTGAGGACTACGGGATAGAGCAGTTCTTC.

This chain connects TRBV7-6 to TRBJ2-3; either TRBD1 or TRBD2 may fit D (5 bases each). The CDR3 has 16 residues. The V end was cut by 1 base, the J end by 4 bases, with 15 bases between. Per the germline V gene, CDR1 is SGHVS and CDR2 is FNYEAQ. CDR3 protein: CASSLDTPRGADTQYF. CDR3 sequence (DNA): TGTGCCAGCAGCTTAGACACACCCCGGGGCGCAGATACGCAGTATTTT.

The V gene is TRBV28, the J gene TRBJ2-5, with 8 bases matching TRBD1. CDR3 length: 17 amino acids. Germline assignment: CDR1 MDHEN and CDR2 SYDVKM. V was clipped by 4 bases and J by 3 bases; unmatched bases: 13. DNA for the CDR3: TGTGCCAGCAGTTCGCACCCGACAGGGGATGAAAAAGAGACCCAGTACTTC. It yields the protein CASSSHPTGDEKETQYF.

The rearrangement joins TRBV28 to TRBJ1-4, with TRBD1 matching 8 bases. The CDR3 contains 16 residues. CDR1 and CDR2 from the germline V gene are MDHEN and SYDVKM. Unmatched junction bases numbered 13, after V lost 2 bases and J lost 11 bases. The CDR3: CASSLRQGALQWKLFF. The CDR3, as DNA: TGTGCCAGCAGTTTAAGGCAGGGGGCGCTACAATGGAAACTGTTTTTT. The variable domain in full, completed from reference TRBV28 and TRBJ1-4, reads DVKVTQSSRYLVKRTGEKVFLECVQDMDHENMFWYRQDPGLGLRLIYFSYDVKMKEKGDIPEGYSVSREKKERFSLILESASTNQTSMYLCASSLRQGALQWKLFFGSGTQLSVL.

This clone occurred a few times. This rearrangement joins TRBV6-5 to TRBJ1-2, with D unresolved. This CDR3 comprises 14 residues. CDR1 MNHEY and CDR2 SVGAGI come from the germline V gene. V was cut by 2 bases and J by 4 bases, with 11 bases left in between. CDR3 loop: CASSYGQDSYGYTF. The CDR3 DNA is TGTGCCAGCAGTTACGGTCAGGACTCCTATGGCTACACCTTC.

The rearrangement links TRBV9 to TRBJ2-7; D call uncertain. V was cut by 0 bases and J by 4 bases, with 14 bases left in between. In germline, CDR1 is SGDLS, CDR2 YYNGEE. The CDR3 covers 15 residues. CDR3 coding DNA: TGTGCCAGCAGCGTAGTCCCCACCGTCGGGTACGAGCAGTACTTC. Encoded protein: CASSVVPTVGYEQYF.

This clone was counted once. Distinct nucleotide sequences in the sample also encode this CDR3. This chain joins TRBV29-1 and TRBJ1-1; D is ambiguous. Looked up from germline, CDR1 is SQVTM and CDR2 is ANQGSEA. V lost 3 bases, J lost 1 base, and 3 bases lay in between. The CDR3 has 11 amino acids. In DNA form, the CDR3 reads TGCAGCGTTGAGTCGAACACTGAAGCTTTCTTT. Its protein is CSVESNTEAFF.

This clone has just one count. The chain carries TRBV29-1 and TRBJ2-1; D not certain. The CDR3 covers 20 residues. Trimming shortened V by 0 bases and J by 0 bases, and 24 bases separated the two germline ends. The germline V gene has CDR1 SQVTM and CDR2 ANQGSEA. CDR3 coding DNA: TGCAGCGTTGAAGATCTAGGTCCCGGGCCGACCGAGAGCTCCTACAATGAGCAGTTCTTC. This translates into CSVEDLGPGPTESSYNEQFF.

The chain employs TRBV7-3 and TRBJ1-2, with TRBD1 matching 7 bases. The CDR3 loop spans 13 amino acids. Per the germline V gene, CDR1 is SGHTA and CDR2 is FQGTGA. J was trimmed by 5 bases and V by 3 bases; bases with no gene match: 3. CDR3 sequence: CASSFEQGYGYTF. In nucleotides, the CDR3 is TGTGCCAGCAGCTTCGAACAGGGGTATGGCTACACCTTC. The whole variable domain, filled in from reference TRBV7-3 and TRBJ1-2, reads GAGVSQTPSNKVTEKGKYVELRCDPISGHTALYWYRQSLGQGPEFLIYFQGTGAADDSGLPNDRFFAVRPEGSVSTLKIQRTERGDSAVYLCASSFEQGYGYTFGSGTRLTVV.

The rearrangement joins TRBV7-6 to TRBJ2-5, with a tentative D call TRBD1 (6 bases). Per the germline V gene, CDR1 is SGHVS and CDR2 is FNYEAQ. CDR3 length: 13 amino acids. Trimming removed 4 bases from V and 5 bases from J, with 11 bases in between. CDR3 sequence: CASSSQGSETQYF. CDR3 sequence (DNA): TGTGCCAGCAGCTCCCAGGGGAGTGAGACCCAGTACTTC.

The V and J genes are TRBV5-1 and TRBJ1-2; 7 nucleotides agree with TRBD1. This CDR3 is 15 amino acids long. Germline V gene sequence: CDR1 SGHRS, CDR2 YFSETQ. The trim removed 4 bases at V and 6 bases at J, leaving 12 bases unmatched. This chain's CDR3 is CASSPEGAGGDGYTF. The CDR3, as DNA: TGCGCCAGCAGCCCGGAGGGGGCAGGAGGGGATGGCTACACCTTC.

The chain couples TRBV19 to TRBJ2-1; 9 bases map to TRBD2. Trimming took 4 bases from V and 1 from J; bases not matched to a gene: 5. Germline assignment: CDR1 LNHDA and CDR2 SQIVND (reference sequence). The CDR3 runs to 16 residues. This CDR3 is CASSTASGISYNEQFF. The CDR3 nucleotides read TGTGCCAGTAGTACGGCTAGCGGGATTTCCTACAATGAGCAGTTCTTC.

The chain couples TRBV15 to TRBJ1-2; D call uncertain. Germline V gene sequence: CDR1 LNHNV, CDR2 YYDKDF (reference sequence). Trimming removed 3 bases at V and 3 bases at J, with 8 bases between. The CDR3 contains 13 residues. CDR3 sequence (DNA): TGTGCCACCAGCAGTTGGTCAGACTATGGCTACACCTTC. Translating gives CATSSWSDYGYTF.

The count of this clone is one. The chain uses TRBV4-3 and TRBJ2-7; TRBD2 matches at 12 bases. Trimming removed 3 bases from V and 5 bases from J; junction bases left unmatched: 5. The germline V gene has CDR1 LGHNA and CDR2 YSLEER. The CDR3 is made up of 15 amino acids. This CDR3 reads CASSQRTSGKDEQYF. The CDR3 DNA follows: TGCGCCAGCAGCCAGAGGACTAGCGGGAAAGACGAGCAGTACTTC.

The CDR3 here is CASSDRANYGYTF. CDR3 sequence (DNA): TGTGCCAGCAGCGACAGGGCCAACTATGGCTACACCTTC. The gene calls are TRBV6-5 and TRBJ1-2; 7 bases line up with TRBD1. Germline V gene data show CDR1 as MNHEY and CDR2 as SVGAGI. The CDR3 totals 13 residues. With V trimmed by 6 bases and J by 2 bases, 3 bases remained unmatched.